These 13 T cell receptor beta chains share one sample of origin, sequenced in a study of vaccination and CD4 T cells after COVID-19. MiXCR, run by TCRdb on the PCR reads, gives a single entry per CDR3 protein. The sample consists of approximately 40,000 distinct CDR3 sequences, 36% of them appearing once. Indicated time point: late sampling 161 to 241 days after vaccination in a few convalescent patients. The source was CD4+ T cells from blood, collected about 7 months after SARS-CoV-2 vaccination. Receptors were obtained from a human donor who had recovered from COVID-19.

The V and J genes are TRBV2 and TRBJ1-2; 8 bases agree with TRBD1. From germline, CDR1 is SNHLY and CDR2 FYNNEI. J was trimmed by 2 bases and V by 6 bases; bases with no gene match: 5. The CDR3 loop spans 14 amino acids. The CDR3, as DNA: TGTGCCAGCAGGGGACAGGCTGGCAACTATGGCTACACCTTC. Encoded protein: CASRGQAGNYGYTF. The whole variable domain, filled in from reference TRBV2 and TRBJ1-2, reads EPEVTQTPSHQVTQMGQEVILRCVPISNHLYFYWYRQILGQKVEFLVSFYNNEISEKSEIFDDQFSVERPDGSNFTLKIRSTKLEDSAMYFCASRGQAGNYGYTFGSGTRLTVV.

V and J are TRBV5-8 and TRBJ2-5; TRBD1 is a possible D gene (6 bases). V gave up 2 bases and J gave up 1 base, with 12 bases separating them. CDR3 length: 15 residues. CDR1 is SGHTS and CDR2 is YDEGEE in the germline V gene. The CDR3 region is CASSLGGNLQETQYF. Here the CDR3 DNA reads TGTGCCAGCAGCTTAGGGGGAAACCTCCAAGAGACCCAGTACTTC.

The V gene is TRBV6-2 or TRBV6-3, the J gene TRBJ2-4, with D possibly being TRBD1 or TRBD2 (6 bases each). The CDR3 loop spans 15 amino acids. Germline CDR1 is MNHEY and CDR2 is SVGEGT. The V end was cut by 4 bases, the J end by 0 bases, with 10 bases between. CDR3 sequence: CASSSGAGAKNIQYF. The CDR3 coding sequence is TGTGCCAGCAGTTCGGGGGCGGGAGCCAAAAACATTCAGTACTTC.

In its sample, this clonotype was seen a few times. The chain employs TRBV27 and TRBJ2-5; perhaps TRBD2 as D (6 bases). CDR1 and CDR2 (germline): MNHEY, SMNVEV (reference sequence). The ends were cut back, 6 bases at V and 9 bases at J, with 23 bases in the middle. This CDR3 spans 15 amino acids. CDR3 loop: CASSLAPQGLGAQYF. The CDR3 DNA sequence: TGTGCCAGCAGCCTAGCGCCTCAGGGTTTGGGGGCCCAGTACTTC.

This clonotype occurred a few times. The V gene is TRBV15, the J gene TRBJ2-2, with 12 positions matching TRBD2. The junction had 6 bases not matched to a gene; V was cut back by 6 bases and J by 4 bases. CDR1 and CDR2 from the germline V gene are LNHNV and YYDKDF (reference sequence). CDR3 length: 16 residues. The chain's CDR3 is CATRTGLAGSTGELFF. As DNA, the CDR3 is TGTGCCACCAGAACGGGACTAGCGGGCTCCACCGGGGAGCTGTTTTTT.

This clonotype was counted only a few times. The V gene is TRBV28, the J gene TRBJ2-5; D call uncertain. V was trimmed by 6 bases and J by 0 bases, leaving 8 bases between them. The germline gives CDR1 MDHEN, CDR2 SYDVKM. This CDR3 is built from 13 residues. CDR3 DNA sequence: TGTGCCAGCAGAAACAAGTACCAAGAGACCCAGTACTTC. Its protein is CASRNKYQETQYF. The full variable domain, with the rest looked up from reference TRBV28 and TRBJ2-5, is DVKVTQSSRYLVKRTGEKVFLECVQDMDHENMFWYRQDPGLGLRLIYFSYDVKMKEKGDIPEGYSVSREKKERFSLILESASTNQTSMYLCASRNKYQETQYFGPGTRLLVL.

Here the CDR3 DNA reads TGTGCCAGCAGAGCCGGAGGACGCAGTTACGAGCAGTACTTC. Protein sequence: CASRAGGRSYEQYF. This chain links TRBV6-1 with TRBJ2-7, with D possibly matching TRBD2 (5 bases). The germline V gene encodes CDR1 MNHNS and CDR2 SASEGT. V was trimmed by 6 bases and J by 4 bases, leaving 16 bases between them. This CDR3 has 14 residues.

This clonotype was recorded a few times. V and J are TRBV28 and TRBJ2-3; 16 bases line up with TRBD2. The V segment lost 6 bases and the J segment 4 bases; nucleotides outside the gene matches: 7. Looked up from germline, CDR1 is MDHEN and CDR2 is SYDVKM. The CDR3 totals 17 residues. CDR3 sequence reads: CASSPPGLAGGADTQYF. The CDR3 bases are TGTGCCAGCAGCCCACCGGGACTAGCGGGAGGGGCAGATACGCAGTATTTT.

The table lists this clonotype with a few counts. This chain joins TRBV28 and TRBJ1-5; a weak D match, TRBD1 (5 bases). The CDR3 is made up of 17 amino acids. V lost 7 bases to trimming and J lost 1 base, with 20 bases between them. The germline CDR1 and CDR2 sequences are MDHEN and SYDVKM. CDR3 coding DNA: TGTGCCAGCACAATGAGGACCGGGGGGTTGAGCAATCAGCCCCAGCATTTT. Encoded protein: CASTMRTGGLSNQPQHF.

The CDR3 nucleotides read TGCAGTGCTCCCCCCGGGACTAGCGGGAAGAGGGCCAAAAACATTCAGTACTTC. Protein: CSAPPGTSGKRAKNIQYF. This chain joins TRBV20-1 and TRBJ2-4; TRBD2 matches 13 bases. The CDR3 is made up of 18 amino acids. Germline V gene data show CDR1 as DFQATT and CDR2 as SNEGSKA (reference sequence). With 5 bases clipped from V and 1 base from J, the junction kept 11 bases outside the gene matches.

V is TRBV7-9 and J is TRBJ2-7, with TRBD2 matching over 10 bases. The CDR3 covers 14 residues. CDR1 is SEHNR and CDR2 is FQNEAQ in the germline V gene (reference sequence). V shed 2 bases and J 5 bases; nucleotides not matched to a gene: 3. The CDR3 spells CASSLKAGGHEQYF. The CDR3 region has the DNA TGTGCCAGCAGCTTAAAAGCGGGAGGGCACGAGCAGTACTTC.

The rearrangement uses TRBV28 and TRBJ2-5; D unresolved. Germline V gene lookup returns CDR1 MDHEN and CDR2 SYDVKM. The V gene lost 5 bases and the J gene lost 5 bases, with 9 bases spanning the gap. The CDR3 sequence is 12 residues long. The CDR3 DNA reads as TGTGCCAGCAGTCCAACCTGGGAGACCCAGTACTTC. It yields the protein CASSPTWETQYF.

This chain connects TRBV19 to TRBJ2-3; D is possibly TRBD2 (6 bases). The V and J ends lost 10 bases and 2 bases respectively, with 13 bases between them. Germline-derived CDR1 and CDR2 are LNHDA and SQIVND (reference sequence). CDR3 size: 13 residues. As DNA, the CDR3 is TGTGCCACCCGAGCGGGTGCCACAGATACGCAGTATTTT. The encoded protein is CATRAGATDTQYF.